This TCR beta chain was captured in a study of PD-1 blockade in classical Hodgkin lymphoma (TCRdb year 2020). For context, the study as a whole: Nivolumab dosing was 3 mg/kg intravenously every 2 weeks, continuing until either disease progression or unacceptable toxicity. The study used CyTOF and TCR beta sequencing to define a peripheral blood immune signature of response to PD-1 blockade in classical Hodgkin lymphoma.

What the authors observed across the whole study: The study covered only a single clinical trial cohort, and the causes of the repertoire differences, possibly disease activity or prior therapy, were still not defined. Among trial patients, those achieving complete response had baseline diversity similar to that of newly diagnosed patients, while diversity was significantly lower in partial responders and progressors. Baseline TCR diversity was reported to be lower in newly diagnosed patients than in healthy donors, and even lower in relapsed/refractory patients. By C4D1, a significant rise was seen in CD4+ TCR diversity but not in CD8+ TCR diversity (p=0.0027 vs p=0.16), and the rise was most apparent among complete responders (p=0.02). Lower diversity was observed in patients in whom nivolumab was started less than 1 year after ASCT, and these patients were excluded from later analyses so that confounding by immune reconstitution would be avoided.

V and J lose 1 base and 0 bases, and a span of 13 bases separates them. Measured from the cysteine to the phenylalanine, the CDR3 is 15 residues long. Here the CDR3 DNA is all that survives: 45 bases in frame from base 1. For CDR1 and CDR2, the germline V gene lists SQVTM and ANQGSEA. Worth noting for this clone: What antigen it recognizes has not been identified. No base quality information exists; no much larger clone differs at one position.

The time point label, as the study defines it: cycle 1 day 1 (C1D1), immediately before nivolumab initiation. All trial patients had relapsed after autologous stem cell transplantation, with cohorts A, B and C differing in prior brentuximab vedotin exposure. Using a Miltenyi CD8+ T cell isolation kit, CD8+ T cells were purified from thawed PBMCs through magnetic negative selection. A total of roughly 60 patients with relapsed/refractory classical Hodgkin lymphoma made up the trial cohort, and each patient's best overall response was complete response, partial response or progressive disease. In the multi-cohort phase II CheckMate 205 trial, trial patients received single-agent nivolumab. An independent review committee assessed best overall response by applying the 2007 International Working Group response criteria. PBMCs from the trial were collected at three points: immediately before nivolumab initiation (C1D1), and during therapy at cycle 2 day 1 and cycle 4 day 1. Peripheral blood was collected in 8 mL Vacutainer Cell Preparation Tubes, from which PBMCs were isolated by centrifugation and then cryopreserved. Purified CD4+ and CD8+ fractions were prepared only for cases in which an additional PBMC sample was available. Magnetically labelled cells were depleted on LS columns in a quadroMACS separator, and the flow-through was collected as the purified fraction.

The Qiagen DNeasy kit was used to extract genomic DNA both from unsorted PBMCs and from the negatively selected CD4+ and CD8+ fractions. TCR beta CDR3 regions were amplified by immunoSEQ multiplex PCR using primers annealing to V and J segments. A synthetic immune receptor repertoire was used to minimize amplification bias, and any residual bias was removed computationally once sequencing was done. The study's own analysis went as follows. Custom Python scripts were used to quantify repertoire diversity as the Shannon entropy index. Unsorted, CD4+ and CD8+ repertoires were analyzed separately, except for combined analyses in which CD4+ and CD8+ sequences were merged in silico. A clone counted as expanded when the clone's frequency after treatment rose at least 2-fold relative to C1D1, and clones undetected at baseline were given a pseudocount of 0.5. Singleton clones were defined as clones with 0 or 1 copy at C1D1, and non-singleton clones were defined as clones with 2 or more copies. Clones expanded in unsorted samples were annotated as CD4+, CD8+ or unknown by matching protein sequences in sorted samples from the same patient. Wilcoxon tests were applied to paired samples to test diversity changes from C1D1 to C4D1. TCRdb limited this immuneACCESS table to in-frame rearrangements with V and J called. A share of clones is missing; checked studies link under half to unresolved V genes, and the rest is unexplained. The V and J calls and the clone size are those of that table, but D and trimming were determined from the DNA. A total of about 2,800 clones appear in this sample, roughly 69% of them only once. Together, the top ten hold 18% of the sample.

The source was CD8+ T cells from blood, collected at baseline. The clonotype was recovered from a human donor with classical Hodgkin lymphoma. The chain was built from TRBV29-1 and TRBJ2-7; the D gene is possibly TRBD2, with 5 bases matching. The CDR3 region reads CSVEAPSWSSYEQYF. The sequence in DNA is TGCAGCGTTGAAGCCCCTAGCTGGAGCTCCTACGAGCAGTACTTC.